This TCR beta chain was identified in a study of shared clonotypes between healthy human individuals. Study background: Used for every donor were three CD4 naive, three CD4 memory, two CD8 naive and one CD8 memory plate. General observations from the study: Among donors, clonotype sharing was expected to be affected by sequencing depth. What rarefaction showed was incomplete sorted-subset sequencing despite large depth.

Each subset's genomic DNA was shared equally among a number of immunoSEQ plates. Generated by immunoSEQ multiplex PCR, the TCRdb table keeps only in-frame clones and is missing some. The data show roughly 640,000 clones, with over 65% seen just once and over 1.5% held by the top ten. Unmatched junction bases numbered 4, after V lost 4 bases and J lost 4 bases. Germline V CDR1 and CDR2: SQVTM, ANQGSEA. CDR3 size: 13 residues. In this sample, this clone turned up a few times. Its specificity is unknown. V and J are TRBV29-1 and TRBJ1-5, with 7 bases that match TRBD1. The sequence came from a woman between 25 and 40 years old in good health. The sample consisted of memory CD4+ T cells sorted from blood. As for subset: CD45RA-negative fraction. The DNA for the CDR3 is TGCAGCGTTGGAGACAGGGAGAATCAGCCCCAGCATTTT. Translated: CSVGDRENQPQHF.